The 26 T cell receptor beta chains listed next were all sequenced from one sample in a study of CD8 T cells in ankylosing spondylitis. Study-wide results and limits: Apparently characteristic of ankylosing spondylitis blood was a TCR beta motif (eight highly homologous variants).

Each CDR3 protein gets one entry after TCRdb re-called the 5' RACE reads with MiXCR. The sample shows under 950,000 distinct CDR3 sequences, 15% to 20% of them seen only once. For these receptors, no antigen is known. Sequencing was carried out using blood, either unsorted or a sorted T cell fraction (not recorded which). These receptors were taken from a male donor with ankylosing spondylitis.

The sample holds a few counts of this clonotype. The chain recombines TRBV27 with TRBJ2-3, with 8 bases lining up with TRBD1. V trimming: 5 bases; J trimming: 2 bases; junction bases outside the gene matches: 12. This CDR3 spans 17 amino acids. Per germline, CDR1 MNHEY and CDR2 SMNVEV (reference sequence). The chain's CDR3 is CASSPRDRRSYTDTQYF. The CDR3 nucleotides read TGTGCCAGCAGTCCCCGGGACAGGAGGTCCTACACAGATACGCAGTATTTT.

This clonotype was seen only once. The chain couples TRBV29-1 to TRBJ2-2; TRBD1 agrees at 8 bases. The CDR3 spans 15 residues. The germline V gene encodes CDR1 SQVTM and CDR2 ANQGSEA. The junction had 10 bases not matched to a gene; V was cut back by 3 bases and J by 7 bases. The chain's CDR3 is CSVDTLQGVRGELFF. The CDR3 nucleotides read TGCAGCGTTGACACTCTACAGGGGGTTCGCGGGGAGCTGTTTTTT.

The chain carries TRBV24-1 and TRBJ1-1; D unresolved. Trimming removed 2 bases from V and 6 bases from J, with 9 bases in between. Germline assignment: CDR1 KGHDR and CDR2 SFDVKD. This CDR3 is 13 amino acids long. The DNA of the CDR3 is TGTGCCACCAGTGATTCAGCCGGGTCTGAAGCTTTCTTT. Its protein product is CATSDSAGSEAFF.

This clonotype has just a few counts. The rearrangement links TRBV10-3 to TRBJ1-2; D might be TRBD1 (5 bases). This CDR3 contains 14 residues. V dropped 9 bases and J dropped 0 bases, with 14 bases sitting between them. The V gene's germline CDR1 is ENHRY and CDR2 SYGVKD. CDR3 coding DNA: TGTGCCATAGGGACGGGTGAAGCTAACTATGGCTACACCTTC. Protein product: CAIGTGEANYGYTF.

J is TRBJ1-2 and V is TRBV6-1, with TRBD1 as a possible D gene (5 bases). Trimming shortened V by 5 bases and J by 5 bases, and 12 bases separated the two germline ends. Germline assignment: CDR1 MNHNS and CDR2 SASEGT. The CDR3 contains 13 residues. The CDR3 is CASSTNEGYGYTF. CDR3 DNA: TGTGCCAGCAGTACCAACGAGGGGTATGGCTACACCTTC.

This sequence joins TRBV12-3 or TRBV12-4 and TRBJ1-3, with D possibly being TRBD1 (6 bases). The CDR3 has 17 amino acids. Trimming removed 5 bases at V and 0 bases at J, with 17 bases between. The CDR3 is CASSPQTGPSSGNTIYF. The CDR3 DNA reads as TGTGCCAGCAGTCCCCAGACAGGACCAAGCTCTGGAAACACCATATATTTT.

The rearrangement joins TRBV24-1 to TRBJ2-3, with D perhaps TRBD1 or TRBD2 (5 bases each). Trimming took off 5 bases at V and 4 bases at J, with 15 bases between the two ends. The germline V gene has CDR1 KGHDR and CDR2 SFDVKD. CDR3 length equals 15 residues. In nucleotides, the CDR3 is TGTGCCACCAGTGCGGGGACGTGGCGTGCAGATACGCAGTATTTT. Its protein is CATSAGTWRADTQYF.

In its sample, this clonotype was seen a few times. CDR3 amino acids: CSASPDAGKGETQYF. CDR3 bases: TGCAGTGCTAGCCCAGACGCAGGGAAGGGAGAGACCCAGTACTTC. This sequence joins TRBV20-1 and TRBJ2-5, with D perhaps matching TRBD1 (5 bases). CDR1 DFQATT and CDR2 SNEGSKA come from the germline V gene (reference sequence). V lost 3 bases and J lost 4, with 18 bases in between. This CDR3 spans 15 amino acids.

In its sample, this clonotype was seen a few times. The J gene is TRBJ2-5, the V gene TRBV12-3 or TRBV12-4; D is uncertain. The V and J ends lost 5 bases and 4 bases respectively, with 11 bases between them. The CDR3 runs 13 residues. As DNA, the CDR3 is TGTGCCAGCAGTCCTCCCCCTGGAGAGACCCAGTACTTC. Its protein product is CASSPPPGETQYF.

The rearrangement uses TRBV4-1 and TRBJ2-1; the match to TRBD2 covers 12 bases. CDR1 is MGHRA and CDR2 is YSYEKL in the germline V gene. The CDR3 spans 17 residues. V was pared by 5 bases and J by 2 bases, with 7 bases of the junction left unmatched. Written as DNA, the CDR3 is TGCGCCAGCAGCTACCTAGCGGGGGGGGTCCCCTACAATGAGCAGTTCTTC. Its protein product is CASSYLAGGVPYNEQFF.

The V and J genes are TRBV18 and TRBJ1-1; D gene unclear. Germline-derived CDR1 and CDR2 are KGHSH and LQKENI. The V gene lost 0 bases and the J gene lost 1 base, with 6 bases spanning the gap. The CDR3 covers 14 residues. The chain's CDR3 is CASSPPEKNTEAFF. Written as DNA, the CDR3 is TGTGCCAGCTCACCACCGGAAAAGAACACTGAAGCTTTCTTT.

The CDR3 DNA follows: TGTGCCAGCAGCTTGTCTTTAGCGGGAGGGTACACCGGGGAGCTGTTTTTT. This translates into CASSLSLAGGYTGELFF. This chain links TRBV7-7 with TRBJ2-2, with 11 bases aligning to TRBD2. V dropped 3 bases and J dropped 3; count of bases not matched to a gene: 6. The CDR3 runs 17 residues. Germline lookup yields CDR1 SSHAT and CDR2 FNYEAQ (reference sequence).

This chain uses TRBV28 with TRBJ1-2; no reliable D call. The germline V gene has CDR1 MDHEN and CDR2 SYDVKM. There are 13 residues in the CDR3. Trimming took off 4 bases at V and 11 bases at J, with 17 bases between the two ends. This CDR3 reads CASSSQGRSRYTF. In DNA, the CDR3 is TGTGCCAGCAGTTCCCAAGGACGGTCGCGGTACACCTTC.

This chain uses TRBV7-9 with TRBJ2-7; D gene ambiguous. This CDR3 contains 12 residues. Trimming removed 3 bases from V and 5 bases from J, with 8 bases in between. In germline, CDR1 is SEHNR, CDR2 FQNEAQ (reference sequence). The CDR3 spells CASSLSTNEQYF. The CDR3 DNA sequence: TGTGCCAGCAGCTTGAGCACAAACGAGCAGTACTTC.

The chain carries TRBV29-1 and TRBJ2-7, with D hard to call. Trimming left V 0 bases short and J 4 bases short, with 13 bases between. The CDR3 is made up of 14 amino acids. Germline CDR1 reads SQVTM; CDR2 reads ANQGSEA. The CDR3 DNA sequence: TGCAGCGTTGAAGAGGAAAACAAGGAATACGAGCAGTACTTC. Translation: CSVEEENKEYEQYF.

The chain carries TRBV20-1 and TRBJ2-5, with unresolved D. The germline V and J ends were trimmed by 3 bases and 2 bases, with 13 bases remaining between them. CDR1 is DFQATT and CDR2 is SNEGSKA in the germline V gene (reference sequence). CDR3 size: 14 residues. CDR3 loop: CSASAHYDQETQYF. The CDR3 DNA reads TGCAGTGCTAGTGCTCACTACGATCAAGAGACCCAGTACTTC.

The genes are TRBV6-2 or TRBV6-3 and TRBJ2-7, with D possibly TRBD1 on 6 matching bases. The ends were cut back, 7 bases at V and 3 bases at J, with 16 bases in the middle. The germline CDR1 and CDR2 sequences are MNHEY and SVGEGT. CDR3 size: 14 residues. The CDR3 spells CASTQAGTLYEQYF. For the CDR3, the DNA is TGTGCCAGCACCCAGGCCGGGACACTCTACGAGCAGTACTTC.

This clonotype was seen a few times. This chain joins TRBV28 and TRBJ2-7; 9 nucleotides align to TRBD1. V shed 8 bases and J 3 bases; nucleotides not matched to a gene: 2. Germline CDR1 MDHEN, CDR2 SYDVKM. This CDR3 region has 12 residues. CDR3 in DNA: TGTGCCAGCCAGGACAGGGGCTACGAGCAGTACTTC. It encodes CASQDRGYEQYF.

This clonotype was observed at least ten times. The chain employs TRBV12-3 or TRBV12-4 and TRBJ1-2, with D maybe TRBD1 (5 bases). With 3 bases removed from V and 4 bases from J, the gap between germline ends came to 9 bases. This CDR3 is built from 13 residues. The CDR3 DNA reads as TGTGCCAGCAGTTTCGGGGGTGGCTATGGCTACACCTTC. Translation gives CASSFGGGYGYTF.

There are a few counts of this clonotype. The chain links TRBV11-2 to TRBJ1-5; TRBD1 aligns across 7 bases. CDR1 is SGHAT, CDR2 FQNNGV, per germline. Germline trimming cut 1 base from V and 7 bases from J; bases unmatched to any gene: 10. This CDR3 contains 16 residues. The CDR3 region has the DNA TGTGCCAGCAGCTTAGTAACAGGGGTTTCGGGCCAGCCCCAGCATTTT. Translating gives CASSLVTGVSGQPQHF.

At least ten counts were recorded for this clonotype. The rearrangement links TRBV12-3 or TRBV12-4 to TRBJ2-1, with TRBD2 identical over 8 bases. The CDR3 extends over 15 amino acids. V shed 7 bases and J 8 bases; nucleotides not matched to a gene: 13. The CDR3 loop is CASILSGGPKDEQFF. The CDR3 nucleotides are TGTGCCAGCATCCTATCGGGAGGGCCTAAGGATGAGCAGTTCTTC.

CDR3 coding DNA: TGTGCCAGCAGTTTATCCGGGGGGCGGTCTGAAGCTTTCTTT. Its protein is CASSLSGGRSEAFF. The rearrangement uses TRBV27 and TRBJ1-1; the D gene is possibly TRBD1 (6 bases). The germline gives CDR1 MNHEY, CDR2 SMNVEV (reference sequence). The CDR3 length is 14 residues. Deletions cut 0 bases from V and 6 bases from J, with 11 bases between.

The CDR3 DNA reads as TGCGCCAGCAGTGAGTACGGGACAGGGACCTACGAGCAGTACTTC. Translation gives CASSEYGTGTYEQYF. V gene TRBV10-2 combines with J gene TRBJ2-7; 9 positions agree with TRBD1. The CDR3 length is 15 residues. The V segment lost 1 base and the J segment 2 bases; nucleotides outside the gene matches: 3. Per germline, CDR1 WSHSY and CDR2 SAAADI.

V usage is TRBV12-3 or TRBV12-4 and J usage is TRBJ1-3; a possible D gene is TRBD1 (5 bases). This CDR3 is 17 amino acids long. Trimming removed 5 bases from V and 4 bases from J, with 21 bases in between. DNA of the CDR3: TGTGCCAGCAGTCCCCAGGGTGCAGGCTTGGGGGGAAACACCATATATTTT. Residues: CASSPQGAGLGGNTIYF.

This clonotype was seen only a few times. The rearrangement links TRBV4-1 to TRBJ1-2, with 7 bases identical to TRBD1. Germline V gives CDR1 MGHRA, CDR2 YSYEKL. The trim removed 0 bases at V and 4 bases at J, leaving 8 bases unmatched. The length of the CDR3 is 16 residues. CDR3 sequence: CASSQDGAGGRYGYTF. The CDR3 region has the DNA TGCGCCAGCAGCCAAGATGGGGCAGGGGGTCGCTATGGCTACACCTTC.

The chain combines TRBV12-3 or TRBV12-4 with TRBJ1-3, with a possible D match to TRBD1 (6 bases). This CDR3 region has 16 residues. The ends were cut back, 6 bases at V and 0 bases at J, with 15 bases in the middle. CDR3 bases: TGTGCCAGCAGACAAACAGGGCCAAACTCTGGAAACACCATATATTTT. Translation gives CASRQTGPNSGNTIYF.